This T cell receptor beta chain originates from a study of T cells in Graves' hyperthyroidism and ophthalmopathy. Duration under 3 months, a NOSPECS grade of at least 4, and a Clinical Activity Score of at least 3 characterized the ophthalmopathy patients. Exclusions: uncontrolled infection, other autoimmune disease, pregnancy, lactation. Trimming at V came to 2 bases and at J to 4 bases, leaving 7 bases not matched to a gene. The CDR3 covers 15 residues. Germline values: CDR1 KGHSH, CDR2 LQKENI. TCR beta CDR3 regions were amplified from RNA. First-round RT-PCR with HTBI primers amplified the TCR CDR3 region. TCRdb reprocessed the multiplex PCR reads with MiXCR, giving one entry per CDR3 protein. This table has more than 500,000 distinct CDR3 sequences, 14% to 15% appearing once. This clonotype has at least ten counts.

V and J are TRBV18 and TRBJ2-7, with 8 bases matching TRBD1. The material sequenced was blood. The TCR was taken from a woman aged 40 to 49 with Graves' ophthalmopathy. The CDR3 reads CASSPNPQGAYEQYF. CDR3 sequence (DNA): TGTGCCAGCTCACCAAATCCCCAGGGGGCTTACGAGCAGTACTTC. Based on the CDR3 plus reference TRBV18 and TRBJ2-7, the full variable domain is NAGVMQNPRHLVRRRGQEARLRCSPMKGHSHVYWYRQLPEEGLKFMVYLQKENIIDESGMPKERFSAEFPKEGPSILRIQQVVRGDSAAYFCASSPNPQGAYEQYFGPGTRLTVT.